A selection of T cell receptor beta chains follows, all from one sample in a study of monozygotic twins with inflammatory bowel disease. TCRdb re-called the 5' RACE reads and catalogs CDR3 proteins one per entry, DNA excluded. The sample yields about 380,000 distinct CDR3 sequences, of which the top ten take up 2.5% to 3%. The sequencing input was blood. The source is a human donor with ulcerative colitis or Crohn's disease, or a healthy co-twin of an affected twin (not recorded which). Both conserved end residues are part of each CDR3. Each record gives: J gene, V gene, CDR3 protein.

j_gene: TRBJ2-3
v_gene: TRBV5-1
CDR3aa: CASTGTGDTDTQYF

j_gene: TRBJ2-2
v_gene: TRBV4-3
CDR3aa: CASRPGQNTGELFF

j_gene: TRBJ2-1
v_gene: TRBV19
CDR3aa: CASTRFLQGFGDNEQFF

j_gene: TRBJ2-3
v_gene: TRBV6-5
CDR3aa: CASSYRTSRSDTQYF

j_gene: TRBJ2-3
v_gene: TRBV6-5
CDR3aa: CASSYRGPSADTQYF

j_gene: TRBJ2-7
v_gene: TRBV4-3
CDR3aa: CASSQDPVYEQYF

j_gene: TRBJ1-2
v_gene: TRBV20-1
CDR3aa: CSAGGGNYGYTF

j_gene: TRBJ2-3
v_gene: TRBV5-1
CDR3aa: CASRPGTGPGFRTDTQYF

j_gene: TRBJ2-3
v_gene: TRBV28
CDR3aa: CASSPSGGSTDTQYF

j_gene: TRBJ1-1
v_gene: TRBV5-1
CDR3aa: CASSSQPENTEAFF

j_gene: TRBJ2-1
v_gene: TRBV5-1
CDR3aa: CASSLAASGGLNSYNEQFF